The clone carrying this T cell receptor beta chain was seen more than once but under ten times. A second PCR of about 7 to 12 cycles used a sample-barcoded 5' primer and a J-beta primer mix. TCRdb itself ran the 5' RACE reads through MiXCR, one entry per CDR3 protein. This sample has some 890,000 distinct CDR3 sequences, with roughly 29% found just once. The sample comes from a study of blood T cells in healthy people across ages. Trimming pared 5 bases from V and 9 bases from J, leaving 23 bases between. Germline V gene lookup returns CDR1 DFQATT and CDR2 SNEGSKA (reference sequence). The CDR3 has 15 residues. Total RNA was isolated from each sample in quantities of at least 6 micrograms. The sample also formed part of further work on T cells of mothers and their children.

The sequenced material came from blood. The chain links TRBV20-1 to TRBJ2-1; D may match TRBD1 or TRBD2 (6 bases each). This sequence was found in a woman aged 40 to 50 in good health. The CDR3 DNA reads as TGCAGTGCTCGCACCCCGGGACTCAGAGGGGGTGAGCAGTTCTTC. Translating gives CSARTPGLRGGEQFF.